This TCR beta chain came from a study of shared clonotypes between healthy human individuals. Sequencing was at deep level. Profiling relied on immunoSEQ multiplex PCR, and the TCRdb table lists in-frame clones only, not all of them. The table includes 850,000 to 1,200,000 clones, 70% to 80% detected once. CD45RA-negative memory and CD45RA+ naive subsets were split from the CD4+ cells. The V segment lost 5 bases and the J segment 8 bases; nucleotides outside the gene matches: 17. The CDR3 has 17 residues. Looked up from germline, CDR1 is SGHRS and CDR2 is YFSETQ. This receptor was obtained from a man aged 18 to 29 in good health. The J gene is TRBJ2-1, the V gene TRBV5-1; the match to TRBD2 covers 9 bases. The sequenced sample consisted of memory CD4+ T cells sorted from blood. Subset in this sample: CD45RA-negative fraction. This chain's CDR3 is CASRRGLAGGPSDEQFF. CDR3 nucleotides: TGCGCCAGCAGACGGGGGCTGGCGGGGGGGCCCTCGGATGAGCAGTTCTTC.